The source of this T cell receptor beta chain is a study of T cell changes during pregnancy in multiple sclerosis. J gave up 4 bases and V 4 bases, and 1 base lay outside the gene matches. Germline V gene lookup returns CDR1 SGHNT and CDR2 YYREEE (reference sequence). The CDR3 length is 14 residues. Only in-frame clones appear in the TCRdb table, and some are missing; sequencing was by immunoSEQ multiplex PCR. The table lists fewer than 55,000 clones, over 80% of them singletons. Sequencing used peripheral blood. The V and J genes are TRBV5-4 and TRBJ2-1, with 11 bases matching TRBD2. This receptor was obtained from a female donor with multiple sclerosis, enrolled in a pregnancy study. This CDR3 is CASSGTSGYNEQFF. The CDR3 bases are TGTGCCAGCAGCGGGACTAGCGGATACAATGAGCAGTTCTTC.